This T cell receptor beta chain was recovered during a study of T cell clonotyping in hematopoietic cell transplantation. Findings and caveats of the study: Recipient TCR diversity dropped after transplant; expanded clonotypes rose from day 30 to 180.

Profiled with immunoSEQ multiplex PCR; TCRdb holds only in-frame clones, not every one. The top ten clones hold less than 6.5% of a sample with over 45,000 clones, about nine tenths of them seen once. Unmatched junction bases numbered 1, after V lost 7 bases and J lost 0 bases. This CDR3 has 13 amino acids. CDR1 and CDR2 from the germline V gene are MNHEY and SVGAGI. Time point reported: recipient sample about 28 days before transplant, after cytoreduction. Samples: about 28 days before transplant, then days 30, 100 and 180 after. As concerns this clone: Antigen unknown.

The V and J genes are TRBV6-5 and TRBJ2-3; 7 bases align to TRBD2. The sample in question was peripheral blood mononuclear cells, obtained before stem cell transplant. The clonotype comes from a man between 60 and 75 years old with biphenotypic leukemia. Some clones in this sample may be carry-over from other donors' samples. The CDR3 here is CASKRESTDTQYF. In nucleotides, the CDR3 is TGTGCCAGCAAGCGGGAAAGCACAGATACGCAGTATTTT.